This entry describes one T cell receptor (beta chain). Its target is unknown. This sample is drawn from a study of cytomegalovirus exposure and HLA in healthy donors. Broader study findings: Later analysis placed DRB1 highest and HLA-C lowest in TCR association rates, which differed by HLA locus.

PCR employed 60 Vbeta and 13 Jbeta primers. TCRdb's table, derived via immunoSEQ multiplex PCR, lists solely in-frame clones and lacks some. The sample has around 150,000 clones; around 73% are singletons. Trimming left V 8 bases short and J 6 bases short, with 16 bases between. CDR3 length: 13 amino acids. Germline CDR1 is SNHLY and CDR2 is FYNNEI. This clonotype was obtained from a male donor in good health and CMV-seronegative. The V gene is TRBV2, the J gene TRBJ1-2; D is uncertain. The specimen was PBMCs. The CDR3 nucleotides are TGTGCCAGCGGAGGACGGAGGGAGAATGGCTACACCTTC. Protein sequence: CASGGRRENGYTF. Full variable domain (rest looked up from reference TRBV2 and TRBJ1-2): EPEVTQTPSHQVTQMGQEVILRCVPISNHLYFYWYRQILGQKVEFLVSFYNNEISEKSEIFDDQFSVERPDGSNFTLKIRSTKLEDSAMYFCASGGRRENGYTFGSGTRLTVV.